This T cell receptor beta chain was sequenced during a study of T cell repertoires in cytomegalovirus infection. This clonotype was observed a handful of times. TCRdb reanalysed the reads using MiXCR and keeps one entry per CDR3 protein. The data contain 200,000 to 300,000 distinct CDR3 sequences, 12% to 15% of them seen just once; the ten biggest clones take up roughly 8.9%. The CDR3 extends over 13 amino acids. Germline-derived CDR1 and CDR2 are MNHNY and SVGAGI (reference sequence). The junction had 8 bases not matched to a gene; V was cut back by 6 bases and J by 9 bases. The specimen was PBMCs. The receptor's source is a human donor in good health (CMV status not recorded). Some clones in this sample may be carry-over from other donors' samples. The chain couples TRBV6-6 to TRBJ2-1, with TRBD2 identical over 7 bases. CDR3 sequence: CASSPGGTGEQFF. The CDR3, as DNA: TGTGCCAGCAGCCCGGGGGGTACTGGTGAGCAGTTCTTC.